This T cell receptor (beta chain) was documented in a study of blood T cells in healthy people across ages. Points from the study as a whole: Per million T cells, TCR beta diversity dropped roughly linearly as age increased.

This clonotype came up many times. Its antigen is unknown. Alongside a J-beta primer mix, a sample-barcoded 5' primer served in a second PCR lasting roughly 7 to 11 cycles. TCRdb re-called the 5' RACE reads through MiXCR, storing one row per CDR3 protein. The table records some 1.7 million distinct CDR3 sequences, over 25% of them present only once. The TCR was taken from a woman aged 25-40 years in good health. Sample: blood.

CDR3 loop: CASGLGASYNEQFF. The CDR3 coding sequence is TGTGCTAGTGGTTTGGGGGCGTCCTACAATGAGCAGTTCTTC. The V call is TRBV12-5, the J call TRBJ2-1, with unresolved D. V gave up 1 base and J gave up 1 base, with 5 bases separating them. The CDR3 totals 14 residues. Germline V gene data show CDR1 as LGHNT and CDR2 as FRNRAP. The complete variable domain, with remaining parts taken from reference TRBV12-5 and TRBJ2-1, reads DARVTQTPRHKVTEMGQEVTMRCQPILGHNTVFWYRQTMMQGLELLAYFRNRAPLDDSGMPKDRFSAEMPDATLATLKIQPSEPRDSAVYFCASGLGASYNEQFFGPGTRLTVL.